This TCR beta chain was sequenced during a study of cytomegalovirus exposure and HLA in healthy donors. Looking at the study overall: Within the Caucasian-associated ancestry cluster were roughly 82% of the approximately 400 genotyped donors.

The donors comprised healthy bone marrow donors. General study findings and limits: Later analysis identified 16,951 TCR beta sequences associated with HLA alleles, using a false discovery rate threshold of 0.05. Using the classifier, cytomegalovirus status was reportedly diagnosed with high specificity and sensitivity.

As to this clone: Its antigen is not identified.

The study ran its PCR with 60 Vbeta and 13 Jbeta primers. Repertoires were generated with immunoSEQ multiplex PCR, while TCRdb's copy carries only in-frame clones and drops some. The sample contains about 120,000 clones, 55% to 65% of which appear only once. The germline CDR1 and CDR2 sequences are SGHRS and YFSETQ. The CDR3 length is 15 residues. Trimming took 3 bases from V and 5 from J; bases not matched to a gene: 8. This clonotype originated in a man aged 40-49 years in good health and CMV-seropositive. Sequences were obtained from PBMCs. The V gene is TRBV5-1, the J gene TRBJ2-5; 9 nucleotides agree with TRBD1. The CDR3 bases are TGCGCCAGCAGCTCGGGACAGGGCAATATCGAGACCCAGTACTTC. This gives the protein CASSSGQGNIETQYF.